This TCR beta chain was sequenced during a study of T cells in Graves' hyperthyroidism and ophthalmopathy. Study information: Peripheral blood specimens were obtained at initial diagnosis, prior to any treatment.

Not enrolled were patients with uncontrolled infection, other autoimmune disease, pregnancy or lactation. Every diagnosis used clinical symptoms, serum thyroxine and TRAb, thyroid ultrasound and orbital computed tomography. PBMCs were obtained from 10 ml fresh peripheral blood. The V gene's germline CDR1 is LGHDT and CDR2 YNNKEL (reference sequence). Trimming cost V 4 bases and J 4 bases, with 8 bases left between them. The CDR3 has 12 residues. RNA transcripts were the template for amplifying TCR beta CDR3 regions. In the first-round RT-PCR of the TCR CDR3, the HTBI primer set was used. TCRdb ran MiXCR on the multiplex PCR reads and lists one entry per CDR3 protein. Here the sample spans 100,000 to 130,000 distinct CDR3 sequences, about a sixth being singletons. In its sample, this clonotype was seen many times.

The chain carries TRBV3-1 and TRBJ2-7; TRBD2 might be the D (5 bases). Source material: blood. The clonotype was recovered from a woman in her forties or fifties with Graves' hyperthyroidism. The DNA of the CDR3 is TGTGCCAGCAGCCGCCGGGATTACGAGCAGTACTTC. It specifies CASSRRDYEQYF.